This note documents a single TCR beta chain sequence. The antigen it binds to is not known. No much larger clone is present one base from it, and per-base qualities are unavailable. This sample also contains other DNA sequences that code for the same CDR3. The data belong to a study of blood T cell repertoires in COVID-19 (dated by TCRdb to 2018 to 2020). In the study overall: Samples from collaborators originated in the United States, Italy and Spain and spanned both the acute and convalescent phases of COVID-19. The dataset comprised deeply sampled blood TCRbeta repertoires from subjects exposed to, actively infected with, or recovered from COVID-19. The samples were drawn from the first 160 participants of the ongoing ImmuneRACE study and from 950 to 1,500 subjects provided by 6 global collaborators. Where available, HLA class I and class II types were taken from metadata supplied by the sample provider and were not determined by assay-based typing. Sample metadata almost always included a de-identified subject ID, COVID-19 status, age in years and sex. The repertoires were made available in a free public database intended to serve as a resource for research on the immune response to SARS-CoV-2. The prospective study material was composed of cDNA or gDNA derived from T cells, B-cell-depleted T cells, or PBMCs. Points the paper makes about the study in general: How much clinical and demographic metadata was included differed by source and by participant, and the metadata was provided uncurated.

Participants in the prospective study were aged roughly 18 to 100 years, lived in under 30 United States geographic areas, and enrolled through a virtual design. In the prospective study, cohorts were assigned on the basis of participant-reported clinical history obtained from a screening survey and a study questionnaire. ImmuneRACE Cohort 3 recovered participants were defined by two consecutive negative NP/OP PCR tests, healthcare professional clearance, or symptom resolution. In the prospective study, whole blood, serum and a nasopharyngeal or oropharyngeal swab were collected from each participant by mobile phlebotomists. Over an approximately 2-month period, participants in the prospective study had the option of providing additional blood draws and questionnaires. Prospective study blood samples were shipped either frozen or at room temperature before DNA extraction. The immunoSEQ Assay, a bias-controlled multiplex PCR, was used to amplify TCRbeta CDR3 regions from genomic DNA. The study's own analysis went as follows. Nucleated cell counts per sample were estimated from amplification of reference gene primers within the assay. To quantify the absolute abundance of each unique TCRbeta CDR3 rearrangement, sequence reads were collapsed and filtered. For each sample, productive Simpson clonality was calculated as the square root of Simpson's diversity index over productive rearrangements. The table comes from immuneACCESS by way of TCRdb, which keeps in-frame sequences with V and J called. Part of the clones is missing from these tables; in studies checked, under half for an unresolved V gene and the rest for unknown reasons. Clone size and the V and J calls come from that table; the DNA yielded D and trimming. The sample records approximately 450,000 clones, around 89% of which are singletons. Roughly 1.1% of the sample belongs to the ten largest clones.

The trim is 3 bases for V and 2 bases for J, with a gap of 7 bases between the germline ends. From a lookup of the germline V gene, CDR1 and CDR2 are MDHEN and SYDVKM. Counted from cysteine to phenylalanine, this CDR3 has 14 amino acids. Just the 42-base CDR3 DNA is kept, in frame starting at base 1. The sequence was obtained from a man aged 30 to 45 who had recovered from COVID-19. The material sequenced was PBMCs or T cells enriched from blood (not recorded which). The sequence is built from TRBV28 and TRBJ2-2, with the D gene not confidently named. The CDR3 protein sequence reads: CASSLWQNTGELFF. The DNA is as follows: TGTGCCAGCAGTTTGTGGCAAAACACCGGGGAGCTGTTTTTT.